A single sample gave rise to the 24 T cell receptor beta chains below, sequenced in a study of T cells in Graves' hyperthyroidism and ophthalmopathy. From RNA transcripts, TCR beta CDR3 regions were amplified. The study used the HTBI primer set for a first-round RT-PCR of the TCR CDR3. TCRdb reprocessed the multiplex PCR reads with MiXCR, giving one entry per CDR3 protein. The sample includes 40,000 to 60,000 distinct CDR3 sequences, about half of them seen just once. Material for sequencing was blood. These receptors were taken from a woman between 50 and 59 years old with Graves' ophthalmopathy.

Notes on this clonotype: This CDR3 fails to terminate in the conserved phenylalanine or tryptophan, so it likely reflects a read error. The V call is TRBV9, the J call TRBJ2-7, with 7 bases lining up with TRBD1. J lost 4 bases, V lost 3 bases, and 10 bases had no gene match. The CDR3 extends over 15 amino acids. In germline, CDR1 is SGDLS, CDR2 YYNGEE. Here the CDR3 reads CASSETGQAGYEQYL. For the CDR3, the DNA is TGTGCCAGCAGCGAGACCGGACAGGCAGGGTACGAGCAGTACCTC.

This chain joins TRBV7-2 and TRBJ1-2; 9 nucleotides line up with TRBD1. J was trimmed by 8 bases and V by 1 base; bases with no gene match: 8. The CDR3 loop spans 15 amino acids. From germline, CDR1 is SGHTA and CDR2 FQGNSA. CDR3 loop: CASSLGGQGQGGYTF. The DNA for the CDR3 is TGTGCCAGCAGCTTAGGGGGACAGGGCCAGGGGGGCTACACCTTC.

Judged by abundance, this clonotype is medium-sized. The chain carries TRBV7-3 and TRBJ1-1, with 8 positions matching TRBD1. Trimming took 5 bases from V and 11 from J; bases not matched to a gene: 16. Per germline, CDR1 SGHTA and CDR2 FQGTGA. The CDR3 sequence is 15 residues long. This CDR3 is CASSPEAGGEVAAFF. CDR3 in DNA: TGTGCCAGCAGCCCCGAGGCAGGGGGCGAGGTCGCGGCTTTCTTT.

To note about this clonotype: Given the absence of the conserved phenylalanine or tryptophan at the CDR3 end, a read error is likely. The CDR3 loop is CASSSPGGNAYEQYL. Written as DNA, the CDR3 is TGTGCCAGCAGCTCCCCGGGGGGGAACGCCTACGAGCAGTACCTC. This sequence joins TRBV5-4 and TRBJ2-7; 8 bases fit TRBD2. The CDR3 extends over 15 amino acids. The germline V gene has CDR1 SGHNT and CDR2 YYREEE (reference sequence). J gave up 2 bases and V 3 bases, and 7 bases lay outside the gene matches.

Many counts were recorded for this clonotype. Just one base apart from a much larger clone, this may be a read error. This rearrangement joins TRBV29-1 to TRBJ2-7; 8 nucleotides line up with TRBD2. The CDR3 has 13 amino acids. The germline V gene has CDR1 SQVTM and CDR2 ANQGSEA. J was trimmed by 2 bases and V by 3 bases; bases with no gene match: 3. CDR3 loop: CSVDVGGAYEQYF. The CDR3 nucleotides are TGCAGCGTTGATGTCGGGGGGGCCTACGAGCAGTACTTC.

This clonotype was counted many times. V is TRBV7-9 and J is TRBJ2-2; TRBD1 aligns across 8 bases. The J segment lost 6 bases and the V segment lost 10 bases, leaving 10 bases of the junction unmatched. The CDR3 runs to 14 residues. Germline V gene data show CDR1 as SEHNR and CDR2 as FQNEAQ (reference sequence). The CDR3, as DNA: TGTGCCATTCAGTTCACAGGGGGGCCCGGGGAGCTGTTTTTT. Translated: CAIQFTGGPGELFF.

This clonotype has at least ten counts. This chain joins TRBV4-1 and TRBJ2-7, with D tentatively TRBD2 (6 bases). The V gene lost 0 bases and the J gene lost 0 bases, with 15 bases spanning the gap. This CDR3 has 17 residues. Per the germline V gene, CDR1 is MGHRA and CDR2 is YSYEKL. The CDR3 spells CASSQEGRLASSYEQYF. CDR3 DNA sequence: TGCGCCAGCAGCCAAGAAGGTCGGCTAGCGAGCTCCTACGAGCAGTACTTC.

On this clonotype itself: It may be a read error: a sequence one base away is much more abundant. The CDR3 protein is CASSLRGAGGPNGQFF. In DNA form, the CDR3 reads TGTGCCAGCAGCTTGCGGGGAGCGGGGGGTCCCAATGGGCAGTTCTTC. The V call is TRBV7-8, the J call TRBJ2-1, with 9 positions matching TRBD2. From germline, CDR1 is SGHVS and CDR2 FQNEAQ. The CDR3 is made up of 16 amino acids.

This clonotype was found a few times. This sequence joins TRBV30 and TRBJ1-1, with D unclear. V lost 3 bases to trimming and J lost 0 bases, with 2 bases between them. The CDR3 runs to 11 residues. The V gene's germline CDR1 is GTSNPN and CDR2 SVGIG (reference sequence). The CDR3 region has the DNA TGTGCCTGGAGCATGAACACTGAAGCTTTCTTT. Amino acids: CAWSMNTEAFF.

The chain uses TRBV19 and TRBJ1-5; 9 bases map to TRBD1. The ends lost 0 bases at V and 7 bases at J; junction bases unmatched: 7. Looked up from germline, CDR1 is LNHDA and CDR2 is SQIVND (reference sequence). The CDR3 is 16 amino acids. The CDR3 DNA reads TGTGCCAGTAGTATAGACGACAGGGGGGAGAGGCAGCCCCAGCATTTT. Amino acid sequence: CASSIDDRGERQPQHF.

This clonotype came up many times. The chain recombines TRBV7-3 with TRBJ1-6; 8 bases map to TRBD1. The junction had 8 bases not matched to a gene; V was cut back by 5 bases and J by 8 bases. This CDR3 has 15 residues. Germline values: CDR1 SGHTA, CDR2 FQGTGA. CDR3 region: CASSLGQGPDSPLHF. The CDR3 DNA reads TGTGCCAGCAGCCTAGGACAGGGTCCGGATTCACCCCTCCACTTT.

This clonotype rates as medium-sized. V gene TRBV20-1 combines with J gene TRBJ1-6; D might be TRBD1 (5 bases). This CDR3 comprises 12 residues. V was trimmed by 3 bases and J by 9 bases, leaving 9 bases between them. Germline V gene data show CDR1 as DFQATT and CDR2 as SNEGSKA (reference sequence). The CDR3 loop is CSARDGGSPLHF. CDR3 DNA sequence: TGCAGTGCTAGGGACGGGGGTTCACCCCTCCACTTT.

This clonotype came up many times. The rearrangement links TRBV19 to TRBJ1-5; TRBD1 might be the D (5 bases). CDR3 size: 14 residues. The V end lost 3 bases, the J end lost 4 bases, and 10 bases lay between the germline ends. Germline-derived CDR1 and CDR2 are LNHDA and SQIVND (reference sequence). The CDR3 here is CASSMGTVNQPQHF. CDR3 sequence (DNA): TGTGCCAGTAGTATGGGGACGGTGAATCAGCCCCAGCATTTT.

V and J are TRBV7-9 and TRBJ1-2; D gene ambiguous. The CDR3 spans 13 residues. CDR1 SEHNR and CDR2 FQNEAQ come from the germline V gene (reference sequence). V was cut by 5 bases and J by 3 bases, with 10 bases left in between. Here the CDR3 DNA reads TGTGCCAGCAGCAAAGACTCGGACTATGGCTACACCTTC. Its translation is CASSKDSDYGYTF.

This clonotype has at least ten counts. This rearrangement joins TRBV6-5 to TRBJ1-2; 11 bases fit TRBD1. V dropped 0 bases and J dropped 2; count of bases not matched to a gene: 2. This CDR3 has 16 amino acids. Germline CDR1 MNHEY, CDR2 SVGAGI. The CDR3 DNA reads TGTGCCAGCAGTTACTCGAGGACAGGGGGCAACTATGGCTACACCTTC. Amino acid sequence: CASSYSRTGGNYGYTF.

The chain combines TRBV5-5 with TRBJ2-1; the match to TRBD2 covers 12 bases. Germline CDR1 SGHKS, CDR2 YYEKEE (reference sequence). V dropped 4 bases and J dropped 8; count of bases not matched to a gene: 4. The CDR3 is 14 amino acids. CDR3 in DNA: TGTGCCAGCAGCCTGACTAGCGGGAGCCATGAGCAGTTCTTC. Amino acids: CASSLTSGSHEQFF. Supplemented by reference TRBV5-5 and TRBJ2-1, the full variable domain reads DAGVTQSPTHLIKTRGQQVTLRCSPISGHKSVSWYQQVLGQGPQFIFQYYEKEERGRGNFPDRFSARQFPNYSSELNVNALLLGDSALYLCASSLTSGSHEQFFGPGTRLTVL.

As for this clonotype: Mismatch with germline at one junction end may stem from a read error. The rearrangement joins TRBV4-2 to TRBJ2-7; 8 nucleotides agree with TRBD1. From germline, CDR1 is LGHNA and CDR2 YNFKEQ. The CDR3 spans 14 residues. The CDR3 is CASSDRTGSYEQLF. The DNA of the CDR3 is TGTGCCAGCAGCGACAGGACAGGGTCCTACGAGCAGCTCTTC.

The CDR3 coding sequence is TGTGCCAGCAGTGAAGGGGGGTGGGACACTGAAGCTTTCTTT. This codes for CASSEGGWDTEAFF. This rearrangement joins TRBV7-8 to TRBJ1-1; maybe TRBD1 (6 bases). The CDR3 is made up of 14 amino acids. Trimming shortened V by 6 bases and J by 3 bases, and 14 bases separated the two germline ends. Germline-derived CDR1 and CDR2 are SGHVS and FQNEAQ. Full variable domain (remainder filled in from reference TRBV7-8 and TRBJ1-1): GAGVSQSPRYKVAKRGQDVALRCDPISGHVSLFWYQQALGQGPEFLTYFQNEAQLDKSGLPSDRFFAERPEGSVSTLKIQRTQQEDSAVYLCASSEGGWDTEAFFGQGTRLTVV.

Turning to this clonotype: The conserved phenylalanine or tryptophan normally closing the CDR3 is absent here, so this likely arose from a read error. This chain joins TRBV9 and TRBJ2-3; TRBD1 matches 7 bases. From germline, CDR1 is SGDLS and CDR2 YYNGEE. This CDR3 comprises 15 residues. The CDR3 nucleotides read TGTGCCAGCAGCACCAACAGGGGTTGGGCAGACACGCAGTATTTG. Protein product: CASSTNRGWADTQYL.

This clonotype appeared many times. This chain links TRBV20-1 with TRBJ2-7; D gene ambiguous. This CDR3 is built from 14 residues. Germline-derived CDR1 and CDR2 are DFQATT and SNEGSKA (reference sequence). V was cut by 0 bases and J by 6 bases, with 15 bases left in between. The DNA of the CDR3 is TGCAGTGCTAGAGATCTGGGCATTTCGGGCGAGCAGTACTTC. Encoded protein: CSARDLGISGEQYF.

In this sample, this clonotype turned up many times. The chain couples TRBV7-6 to TRBJ2-2, with 8 nucleotides matching TRBD1. Germline V gives CDR1 SGHVS, CDR2 FNYEAQ. The CDR3 has 16 residues. Trimming cost V 4 bases and J 4 bases; bases outside gene matches: 8. The CDR3 DNA follows: TGTGCCAGCAGCTCAGGGGGCAGGGGACCCACCGGGGAGCTGTTTTTT. Its protein is CASSSGGRGPTGELFF.

The chain couples TRBV7-9 to TRBJ1-5; D might be TRBD1 (5 bases). CDR3 length: 13 residues. V gave up 5 bases and J gave up 7 bases, with 12 bases separating them. CDR1 SEHNR and CDR2 FQNEAQ come from the germline V gene (reference sequence). In DNA form, the CDR3 reads TGTGCCAGCAGCAAAGACCAGGGCCAGCCCCAGCATTTT. This encodes CASSKDQGQPQHF. Full variable domain (remainder filled in from reference TRBV7-9 and TRBJ1-5): DTGVSQNPRHKITKRGQNVTFRCDPISEHNRLYWYRQTLGQGPEFLTYFQNEAQLEKSRLLSDRFSAERPKGSFSTLEIQRTEQGDSAMYLCASSKDQGQPQHFGDGTRLSIL.

This chain connects TRBV9 to TRBJ2-7; TRBD1 agrees at 10 bases. The CDR3 is 14 residues long. V lost 0 bases to trimming and J lost 6 bases; unmatched junction nucleotides: 3. Looked up from germline, CDR1 is SGDLS and CDR2 is YYNGEE. The chain's CDR3 is CASSVDGTGAEQYF. The DNA for the CDR3 is TGTGCCAGCAGCGTAGACGGGACAGGGGCCGAGCAGTACTTC.

This clonotype was seen many times. V and J are TRBV11-1 and TRBJ2-1; D assignment may be TRBD1 or TRBD2 (7 bases each). The CDR3 extends over 13 amino acids. V lost 3 bases and J lost 10, with 13 bases in between. CDR1 and CDR2 (germline): SGHAT, FQDESV (reference sequence). The DNA for the CDR3 is TGTGCCAGCAGCTTTGGGGGGGACAGCGAGCAGTTCTTC. Protein sequence: CASSFGGDSEQFF.